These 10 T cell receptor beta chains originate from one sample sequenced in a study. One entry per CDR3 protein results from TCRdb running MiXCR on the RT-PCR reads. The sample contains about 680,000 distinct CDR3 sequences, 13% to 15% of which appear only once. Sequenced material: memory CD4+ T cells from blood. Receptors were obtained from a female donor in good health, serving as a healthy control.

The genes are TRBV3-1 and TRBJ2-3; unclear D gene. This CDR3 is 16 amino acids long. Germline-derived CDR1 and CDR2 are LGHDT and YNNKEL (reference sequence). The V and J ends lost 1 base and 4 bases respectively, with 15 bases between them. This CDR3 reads CASSQVLRLSADTQYF. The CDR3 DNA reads TGTGCCAGCAGCCAAGTTCTGAGGCTTTCAGCAGATACGCAGTATTTT.

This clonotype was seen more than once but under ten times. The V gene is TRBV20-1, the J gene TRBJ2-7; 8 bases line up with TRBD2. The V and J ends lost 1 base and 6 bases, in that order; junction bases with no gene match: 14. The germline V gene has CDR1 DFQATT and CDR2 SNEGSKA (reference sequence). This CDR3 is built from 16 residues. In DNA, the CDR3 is TGCAGTGCTAGAGGCTTCGGGAGGGGGTCAGGATCCGAGCAGTACTTC. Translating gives CSARGFGRGSGSEQYF.

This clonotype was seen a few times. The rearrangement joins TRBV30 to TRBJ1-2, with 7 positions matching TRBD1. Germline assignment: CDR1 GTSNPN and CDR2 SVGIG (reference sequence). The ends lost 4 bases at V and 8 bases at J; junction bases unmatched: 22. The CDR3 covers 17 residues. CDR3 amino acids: CAWISTSGQTGSGGYTF. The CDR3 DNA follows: TGTGCCTGGATCTCCACCTCGGGACAGACAGGGAGTGGAGGCTACACCTTC.

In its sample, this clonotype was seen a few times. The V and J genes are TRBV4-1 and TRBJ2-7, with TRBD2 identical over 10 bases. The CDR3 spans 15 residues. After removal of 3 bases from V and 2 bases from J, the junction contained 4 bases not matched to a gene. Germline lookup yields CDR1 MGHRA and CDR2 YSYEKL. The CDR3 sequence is CASSQGLATTYEQYF. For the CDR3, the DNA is TGCGCCAGCAGCCAGGGACTAGCGACCACCTACGAGCAGTACTTC.

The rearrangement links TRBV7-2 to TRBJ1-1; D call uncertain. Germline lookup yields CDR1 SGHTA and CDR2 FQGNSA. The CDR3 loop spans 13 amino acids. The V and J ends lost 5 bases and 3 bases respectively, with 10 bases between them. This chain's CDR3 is CASSGNIDTEAFF. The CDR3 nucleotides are TGTGCCAGCAGCGGCAACATTGACACTGAAGCTTTCTTT.

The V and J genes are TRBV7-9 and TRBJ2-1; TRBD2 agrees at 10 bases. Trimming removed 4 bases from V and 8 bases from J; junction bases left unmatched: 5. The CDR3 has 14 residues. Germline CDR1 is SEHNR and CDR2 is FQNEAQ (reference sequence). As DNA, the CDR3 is TGTGCCAGCAGCTCCCTAGCGGGAGTATATGAGCAGTTCTTC. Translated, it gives CASSSLAGVYEQFF.

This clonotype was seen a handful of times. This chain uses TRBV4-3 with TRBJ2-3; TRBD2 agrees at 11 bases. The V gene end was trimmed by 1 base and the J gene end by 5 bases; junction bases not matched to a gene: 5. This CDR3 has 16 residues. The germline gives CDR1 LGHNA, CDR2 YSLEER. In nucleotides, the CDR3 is TGCGCCAGCAGCCAAGTGACTAGCGGGACAAGAGATACGCAGTATTTT. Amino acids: CASSQVTSGTRDTQYF.

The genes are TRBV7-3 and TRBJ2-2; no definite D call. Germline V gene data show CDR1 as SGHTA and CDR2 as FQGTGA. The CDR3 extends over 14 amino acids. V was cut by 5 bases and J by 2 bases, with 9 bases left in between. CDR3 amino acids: CASSGHTNTGELFF. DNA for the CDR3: TGTGCCAGCAGCGGCCACACTAACACCGGGGAGCTGTTTTTT.

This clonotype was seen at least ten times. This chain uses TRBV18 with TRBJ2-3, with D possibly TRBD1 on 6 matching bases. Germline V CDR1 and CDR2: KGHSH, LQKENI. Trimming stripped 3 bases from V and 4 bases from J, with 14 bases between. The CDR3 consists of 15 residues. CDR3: CASSPRTAGSDTQYF. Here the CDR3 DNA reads TGTGCCAGCTCACCCCGGACAGCAGGTTCAGATACGCAGTATTTT.

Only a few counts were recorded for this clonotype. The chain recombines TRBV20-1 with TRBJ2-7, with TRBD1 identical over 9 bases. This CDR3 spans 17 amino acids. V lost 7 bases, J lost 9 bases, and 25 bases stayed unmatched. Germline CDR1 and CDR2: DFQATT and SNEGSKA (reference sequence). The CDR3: CSGHVGQQGDRENLQYF. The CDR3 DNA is TGCAGTGGTCACGTGGGTCAACAAGGGGACAGGGAAAATCTGCAGTACTTC.